This TCR beta chain was identified during a study of Ad26.COV2.S vaccination and SARS-CoV-2 variants. Treatment reported: around 19 received Ad26.COV2.S at low or high dose, single or two shots; roughly 5 received placebo; per-sample allocation not given. The study sampled participants on day 63 after the first vaccine or placebo injection. The administered vaccine (an Ad26 vector) expressed Wuhan-strain SARS-CoV-2 spike. The method was immunoSEQ multiplex PCR; TCRdb's version includes in-frame clones alone and lacks a portion of them. In the table there are hundreds of thousands of clones, 89% of which are singletons. The source is a person between 18 and 59 years old who received the Ad26.COV2.S COVID-19 vaccine or a placebo. This specimen was peripheral blood, taken in a trial of Ad26.COV2.S vaccine versus placebo.

The CDR3 DNA follows: TGTGCCAGCAGTGGGGACCTTCAGGCCCAGTACTTC. It translates to CASSGDLQAQYF. This chain links TRBV28 with TRBJ2-5; D tentatively reads TRBD1 or TRBD2 (5 bases each). Germline assignment: CDR1 MDHEN and CDR2 SYDVKM. V lost 5 bases and J lost 9, with 13 bases in between. The length of the CDR3 is 12 residues.